This TCR beta chain derives from a study of cytomegalovirus exposure and HLA in healthy donors. On the study more broadly: Earlier work reported 90 million to 120 million unique TCR beta sequences from about 200 million T cells.

In the case of this clone: Its antigen is still unknown.

Study outcomes and limitations: In a later analysis, productive TCRs from donors in an Asian-associated ancestry cluster reportedly carried fewer N-insertions than the cohort mean. The authors later linked a missense DCLRE1C variant to TCR beta V- and J-gene trimming. Roughly even sequencing depth across donors was the assumption behind the presence/absence analyses.

This CDR3 spans 15 amino acids. The germline CDR1 and CDR2 sequences are PRHDT and FYEKMQ (reference sequence). After removal of 3 bases from V and 5 bases from J, the junction contained 8 bases not matched to a gene. PCR employed 60 Vbeta and 13 Jbeta primers. Method: immunoSEQ multiplex PCR; TCRdb's copy keeps in-frame clones and lacks some. The sample carries some 180,000 clones, around 75% recorded once. Sequenced sample: PBMCs. This TCR came from a male donor in good health and CMV-seronegative. The chain joins TRBV13 to TRBJ1-1, with 8 bases aligning to TRBD1. CDR3 in amino acids: CASSFRTGRETEAFF. The CDR3 DNA follows: TGTGCCAGCAGCTTCCGGACAGGGCGCGAAACTGAAGCTTTCTTT.